This T cell receptor (beta chain) came from a study of regulatory and conventional T cells in RAG deficiency. Profiled with immunoSEQ multiplex PCR; TCRdb holds only in-frame clones, not every one. The table shows more than 40,000 clones, with 70% to 90% occurring only once. Study-wide findings and caveats: RAG-deficient patients showed markedly lower Shannon entropy and higher Simpson indices than control T-cell subsets.

J was trimmed by 8 bases and V by 8 bases; bases with no gene match: 13. This CDR3 is 15 amino acids long. Germline V gene sequence: CDR1 MNHEY, CDR2 SMNVEV (reference sequence). Genomic DNA came from blood conventional CD4+ T cells gated CD25-low CD127-high. Concerning this clone itself: Its specificity is not known.

The sample was also reused in another study, on regulatory T cells. That publication notes: The PCR used 52 TRBV and 13 TRBJ primers.

This chain uses TRBV27 with TRBJ1-4; 8 bases align to TRBD1. The material sequenced was CD4+ effector T cells sorted from blood. The sequence came from a human donor in good health. Here the CDR3 DNA reads TGTGCCAGCGTACGACCGGGACAGGCGAGCGAAAAACTGTTTTTT. It translates to CASVRPGQASEKLFF.